This T cell receptor beta chain is from a study of blood T cell repertoires in COVID-19. Authors' processing steps: Estimation of nucleated cell counts relied on the amplification of reference gene primers. The method was immunoSEQ multiplex PCR; TCRdb's version includes in-frame clones alone and lacks a portion of them. Clone size and V and J calls were adopted from that table, with D and trimming inferred from the DNA. The table has hundreds of thousands of clones, about nine tenths seen once; the top ten hold roughly 5.2%. The age range of participants was about 18 to 95 years, with residence in about two dozen US areas. The V end lost 3 bases, the J end lost 11 bases, and 31 bases lay between the germline ends. Germline V gene data show CDR1 as SGHAT and CDR2 as FQNNGV. The CDR3 has 18 residues.

The chain uses TRBV11-2 and TRBJ1-1, with a possible D match to TRBD1 (6 bases). Sequencing was carried out using PBMCs or T cells enriched from blood (not recorded which). This TCR was recovered from a man in his 60s who had recovered from COVID-19. Written as DNA, the CDR3 is TGTGCCAGCAGCTTGCAGGGGTCTAATGGGGTCCCCCATAGTTACGCTTTCTTT. It yields the protein CASSLQGSNGVPHSYAFF. The variable domain in full, with the rest retrieved from reference TRBV11-2 and TRBJ1-1, is EAGVAQSPRYKIIEKRQSVAFWCNPISGHATLYWYQQILGQGPKLLIQFQNNGVVDDSQLPKDRFSAERLKGVDSTLKIQPAKLEDSAVYLCASSLQGSNGVPHSYAFFGQGTRLTVV.